The following is a T cell receptor (beta chain) sequence with its context. As yet, its antigen is unknown. These data are taken from a study of cytomegalovirus exposure and HLA in healthy donors. Study-wide background: Early on, a data release was issued that held roughly 80 million unique TCRs from HLA-typed donors.

Regarding the study as a whole: In an earlier analysis, most TCR beta V segments were productive about 87% or about 30% of the time.

Both 60 Vbeta primers and 13 Jbeta primers went into the PCR. Sequencing used immunoSEQ multiplex PCR; TCRdb keeps in-frame clones, though not all of them. The sample includes about 83,000 clones, roughly 81% of them seen just once. The CDR3 totals 15 residues. CDR1 is SGHVS, CDR2 FQNEAQ, per germline. V was pared by 5 bases and J by 8 bases, with 18 bases between. Specimen: PBMCs. This TCR derives from a woman aged 25 to 39 in good health and CMV-seronegative. The chain uses TRBV7-8 and TRBJ1-4; no clear D. The CDR3 reads CASSALVLLGEKLFF. In nucleotides, the CDR3 is TGTGCCAGCAGCGCCCTCGTTCTACTAGGAGAAAAACTGTTTTTT.